The rows below give T cell receptor beta chains drawn from one sample of a study of T cells in Graves' hyperthyroidism and ophthalmopathy. TCRdb redid the calling of the multiplex PCR reads with MiXCR, one entry per CDR3 protein. The sample lists about 210,000 distinct CDR3 sequences, around 19% occurring once. Sequencing used blood. Receptor source: a man in his forties or fifties with Graves' hyperthyroidism. The CDR3 runs from the conserved cysteine through the conserved F or W. The D gene is left open where the match is weak. Where a row states a size, it is once, few, many or the class of an expanded clone; other rows omit it.

>many|TRBJ2-5|TRBV7-2|-
CASSLAGGWETQYF
TGTGCCAGCAGCTTAGCTGGCGGGTGGGAGACCCAGTACTTC
>many|TRBJ1-6|TRBV7-2|-
CASSLKQSNSPLHF
TGTGCCAGCAGCTTAAAACAGAGTAATTCACCCCTCCACTTT
>many|TRBJ2-5|TRBV12-5|TRBD2
CASGLNLPAVAGGTIQETQYF
TGTGCTAGTGGTTTGAACCTCCCGGCGGTAGCGGGGGGCACTATACAAGAGACCCAGTACTTC
>-|TRBJ2-1|TRBV2|-
CASSEASRGNEQFF
TGTGCCAGCAGTGAAGCTAGTAGGGGCAATGAGCAGTTCTTC
>many|TRBJ1-4|TRBV12-3/TRBV12-4|TRBD1
CASSFQGVSEKLFF
TGTGCCAGCAGTTTCCAGGGGGTTTCGGAAAAACTGTTTTTT
>-|TRBJ1-4|TRBV7-2|-
CASSRRGNEKLFF
TGTGCCAGCAGCCGGCGGGGTAATGAAAAACTGTTTTTT
>-|TRBJ2-2|TRBV30|-
CAWTVRSWYTGELFF
TGTGCCTGGACAGTTAGGAGCTGGTACACCGGGGAGCTGTTTTTT
>many|TRBJ1-2|TRBV28|TRBD1
CASSTQGRANYGYTF
TGTGCCAGCAGTACACAGGGGAGGGCTAACTATGGCTACACCTTC
>many|TRBJ2-7|TRBV18|-
CASGGAIHEQYF
TGTGCCAGCGGGGGGGCCATCCACGAGCAGTACTTC
>few|TRBJ2-2|TRBV18|-
CASSRRLGVVPGELFF
TGTGCCAGCTCACGACGGCTGGGGGTTGTCCCCGGGGAGCTGTTTTTT
>many|TRBJ2-1|TRBV20-1|TRBD2
CSARRRGAHNNEQFF
TGCAGTGCTAGACGGCGGGGGGCTCACAACAATGAGCAGTTCTTC
>many|TRBJ2-3|TRBV30|TRBD1
CAWDRGRTDTQYF
TGTGCCTGGGACAGGGGGCGTACAGATACGCAGTATTTT
>-|TRBJ1-5|TRBV7-9|-
CASSFGDQPQHF
TGTGCCAGCAGCTTTGGGGACCAGCCCCAGCATTTT
>many|TRBJ2-7|TRBV11-2|-
CASSLGTVNGGREQYF
TGTGCCAGCAGCTTAGGGACGGTGAATGGGGGGCGCGAGCAGTACTTC
>many|TRBJ2-3|TRBV4-2|TRBD2
CASSHTSGGQGGIDTQYF
TGTGCCAGCAGCCACACTAGCGGGGGGCAAGGGGGGATAGATACGCAGTATTTT
>many|TRBJ1-2|TRBV6-6|-
CASSYGGNYGYTF
TGTGCCAGCAGTTACGGGGGTAACTATGGCTACACCTTC
>-|TRBJ2-7|TRBV4-2|-
CASSHGGTVLEQYF
TGTGCCAGCAGCCACGGGGGGACAGTCCTCGAGCAGTACTTC
>many|TRBJ1-4|TRBV11-1|-
CASSLRGSLSEKLFF
TGTGCCAGCAGCCTCAGGGGAAGTTTATCTGAAAAACTGTTTTTT
>many|TRBJ1-1|TRBV20-1|TRBD1
CSAGPKTGSTEAFF
TGCAGTGCTGGGCCGAAGACAGGGAGTACTGAAGCTTTCTTT
>few|TRBJ2-7|TRBV4-3|TRBD1
CASSQGGTGGHEQYF
TGCGCCAGCAGCCAGGGGGGGACAGGGGGCCACGAGCAGTACTTC
>many|TRBJ1-1|TRBV3-1|-
CASRRRHSGTEAFF
TGTGCCAGCAGGAGGCGCCATTCAGGGACTGAAGCTTTCTTT
>many|TRBJ1-1|TRBV30|-
CACDRTSGTEAFF
TGTGCCTGTGACAGGACTTCGGGGACTGAAGCTTTCTTT
>many|TRBJ2-3|TRBV7-2|-
CASSLDGGDTQYF
TGTGCCAGCAGCTTAGACGGGGGAGATACGCAGTATTTT
>many|TRBJ2-7|TRBV20-1|-
CSASSSSGFEQYF
TGCAGTGCTAGTTCTAGCAGCGGATTCGAGCAGTACTTC
>many|TRBJ1-1|TRBV20-1|TRBD1
CSARAGTGDEAFF
TGCAGTGCTAGAGCGGGAACAGGGGACGAAGCTTTCTTT
>many|TRBJ2-1|TRBV20-1|TRBD1
CSAINRGIELNEQFF
TGCAGTGCAATTAACAGGGGAATAGAATTGAATGAGCAGTTCTTC
>many|TRBJ2-7|TRBV20-1|-
CSVSGREQYF
TGCAGCGTTTCGGGGCGCGAGCAGTACTTC
>many|TRBJ1-2|TRBV28|-
CASSSQTKRGYTF
TGTGCCAGCAGTTCCCAAACCAAACGTGGCTACACCTTC
>few|TRBJ2-7|TRBV9|TRBD2
CASSVSGTSGDGEQYF
TGTGCCAGCAGCGTATCCGGGACTAGCGGGGACGGGGAGCAGTACTTC
>many|TRBJ1-5|TRBV12-3/TRBV12-4|TRBD1
CASSLLPGTGDQPQHF
TGTGCCAGCAGTTTATTACCCGGGACAGGGGATCAGCCCCAGCATTTT
>many|TRBJ2-2|TRBV7-3|TRBD2
CASSVAGGPDNTGELFF
TGTGCCAGCAGCGTAGCGGGGGGGCCGGACAACACCGGGGAGCTGTTTTTT
>many|TRBJ2-3|TRBV12-3/TRBV12-4|-
CASGFLTAGTDTQYF
TGTGCCAGCGGATTCTTGACAGCCGGCACAGATACGCAGTATTTT
>few|TRBJ2-1|TRBV19|-
CASSIVVGGSSYNEQFF
TGTGCCAGTAGTATAGTAGTAGGGGGGTCCTCCTACAATGAGCAGTTCTTC
>-|TRBJ2-7|TRBV2|-
CASNLETYEQYF
TGTGCCAGCAACTTGGAAACCTACGAGCAGTACTTC
>many|TRBJ2-1|TRBV7-9|TRBD2
CASSLKYTSGGSNEQFF
TGTGCCAGCAGCTTAAAGTACACAAGCGGGGGGTCGAATGAGCAGTTCTTC
>many|TRBJ2-7|TRBV2|-
CASSDENYEQYF
TGTGCCAGCAGTGACGAAAATTACGAGCAGTACTTC
>-|TRBJ1-1|TRBV12-3/TRBV12-4|-
CASSLNSRVRGNTEAFF
TGTGCCAGCAGTTTAAACTCAAGGGTGAGGGGGAACACTGAAGCTTTCTTT
>-|TRBJ2-7|TRBV6-1|TRBD1
CATAPTGGHEQYF
TGTGCCACAGCCCCTACAGGGGGGCACGAGCAGTACTTC
>many|TRBJ1-1|TRBV28|-
CASGPRASGTEAFF
TGTGCCAGCGGTCCACGGGCTTCGGGAACTGAAGCTTTCTTT
>few|TRBJ1-1|TRBV6-2/TRBV6-3|-
CASKTGPATFTFF
TGTGCCAGCAAAACCGGGCCAGCGACATTTACTTTCTTT
>many|TRBJ2-7|TRBV5-1|-
CASSLADTGEQYF
TGCGCCAGCAGCTTGGCCGACACGGGGGAGCAGTACTTC
>few|TRBJ2-5|TRBV3-1|-
CASSSQAGARETQYF
TGTGCCAGCAGCAGTCAGGCGGGGGCCCGGGAGACCCAGTACTTC
>few|TRBJ1-5|TRBV6-5|-
CASSYSVGLQPQHF
TGTGCCAGCAGTTACTCGGTAGGGCTTCAGCCCCAGCATTTT
>many|TRBJ2-7|TRBV12-3/TRBV12-4|TRBD1
CASRNTGGGYEQYF
TGTGCCAGCAGAAACACAGGGGGCGGATACGAGCAGTACTTC
>many|TRBJ1-6|TRBV5-1|TRBD1
CASSLTGGYNSPLHF
TGCGCCAGCAGCTTAACAGGGGGCTATAATTCACCCCTCCACTTT
>-|TRBJ1-1|TRBV6-1|TRBD1
CASSDVQGATEAFF
TGTGCCAGCTCTGATGTGCAGGGGGCGACTGAAGCTTTCTTT
>few|TRBJ1-2|TRBV6-1|TRBD1
CASSYKRTGLNYGYTF
TGTGCCAGCAGTTATAAAAGGACAGGGTTGAACTATGGCTACACCTTC
>many|TRBJ1-5|TRBV5-6|-
CASSKNWGSNQPQHF
TGTGCCAGCAGCAAGAACTGGGGCAGCAATCAGCCCCAGCATTTT
>many|TRBJ2-3|TRBV9|TRBD1
CASSFRTGGNVADTQYF
TGTGCCAGCAGCTTCAGAACAGGGGGCAATGTGGCAGATACGCAGTATTTT
>-|TRBJ2-7|TRBV9|-
CASSVALGTAYEQYF
TGTGCCAGCAGCGTAGCTCTGGGTACCGCCTACGAGCAGTACTTC
>-|TRBJ1-1|TRBV12-3/TRBV12-4|-
CASRTRGRTEAFF
TGTGCCAGCCGAACGAGGGGGAGGACTGAAGCTTTCTTT
>many|TRBJ2-1|TRBV2|TRBD2
CASSERSSGGGEQFF
TGTGCCAGCAGTGAAAGGTCTAGCGGGGGCGGTGAGCAGTTCTTC
>many|TRBJ2-7|TRBV27|-
CASRRKGGTPSYEQYF
TGTGCCAGCAGACGCAAGGGGGGGACTCCCTCCTACGAGCAGTACTTC
>-|TRBJ1-4|TRBV4-2|TRBD1
CASSQEKNRGEKLFF
TGTGCCAGCAGCCAAGAGAAAAACAGGGGTGAAAAACTGTTTTTT
>-|TRBJ1-1|TRBV7-9|TRBD1
CASSPSWDSLMNTEAFF
TGTGCCAGCAGCCCTAGCTGGGACAGTCTCATGAACACTGAAGCTTTCTTT